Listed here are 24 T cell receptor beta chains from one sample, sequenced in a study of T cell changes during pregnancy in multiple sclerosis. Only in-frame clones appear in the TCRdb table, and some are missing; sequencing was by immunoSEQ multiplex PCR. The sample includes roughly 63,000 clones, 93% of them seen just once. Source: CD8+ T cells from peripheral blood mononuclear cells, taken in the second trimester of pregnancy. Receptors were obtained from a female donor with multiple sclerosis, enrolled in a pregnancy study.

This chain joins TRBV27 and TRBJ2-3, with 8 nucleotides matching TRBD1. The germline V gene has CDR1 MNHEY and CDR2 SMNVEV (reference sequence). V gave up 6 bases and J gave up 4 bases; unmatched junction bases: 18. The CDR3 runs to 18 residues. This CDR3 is CASSFTFRRTGFSDTQYF. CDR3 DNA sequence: TGTGCCAGCAGCTTTACCTTCCGGCGGACAGGGTTTTCAGATACGCAGTATTTT.

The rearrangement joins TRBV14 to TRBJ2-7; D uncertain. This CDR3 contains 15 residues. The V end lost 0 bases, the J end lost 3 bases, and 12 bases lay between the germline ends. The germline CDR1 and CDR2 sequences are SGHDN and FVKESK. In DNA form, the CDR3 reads TGTGCCAGCAGCCAAGACTGGCAGTCTGGCTACGAGCAGTACTTC. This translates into CASSQDWQSGYEQYF.

CDR3 coding DNA: TGTGCCAGCAGGAGCGGGGGAGAAACCGGGGAGCTGTTTTTT. This codes for CASRSGGETGELFF. V gene TRBV9 combines with J gene TRBJ2-2; the match to TRBD2 covers 8 bases. The V gene's germline CDR1 is SGDLS and CDR2 YYNGEE. The CDR3 extends over 14 amino acids. Trimming at V came to 5 bases and at J to 5 bases, leaving 5 bases not matched to a gene.

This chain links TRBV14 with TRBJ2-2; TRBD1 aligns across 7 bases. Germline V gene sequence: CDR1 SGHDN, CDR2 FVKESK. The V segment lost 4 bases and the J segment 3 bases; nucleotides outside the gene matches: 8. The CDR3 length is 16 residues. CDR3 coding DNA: TGTGCCAGCAGCCCGACAGGGTTGGGGGACACCGGGGAGCTGTTTTTT. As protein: CASSPTGLGDTGELFF.

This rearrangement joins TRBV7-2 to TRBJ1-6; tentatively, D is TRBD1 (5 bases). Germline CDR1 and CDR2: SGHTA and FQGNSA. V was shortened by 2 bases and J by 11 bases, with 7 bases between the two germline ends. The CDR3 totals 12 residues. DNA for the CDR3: TGTGCCAGCAGCTTATCAGGGACACCCCTCCACTTT. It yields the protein CASSLSGTPLHF. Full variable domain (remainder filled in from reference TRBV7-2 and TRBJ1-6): GAGVSQSPSNKVTEKGKDVELRCDPISGHTALYWYRQSLGQGLEFLIYFQGNSAPDKSGLPSDRFSAERTGGSVSTLTIQRTQQEDSAVYLCASSLSGTPLHFGNGTRLTVT.

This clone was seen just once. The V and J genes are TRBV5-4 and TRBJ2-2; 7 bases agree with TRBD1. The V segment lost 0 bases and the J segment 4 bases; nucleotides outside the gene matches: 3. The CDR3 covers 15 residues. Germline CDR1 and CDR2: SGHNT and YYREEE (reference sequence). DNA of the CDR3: TGTGCCAGCAGCTTGGGGGCAGGGGGCACCGGGGAGCTGTTTTTT. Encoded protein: CASSLGAGGTGELFF.

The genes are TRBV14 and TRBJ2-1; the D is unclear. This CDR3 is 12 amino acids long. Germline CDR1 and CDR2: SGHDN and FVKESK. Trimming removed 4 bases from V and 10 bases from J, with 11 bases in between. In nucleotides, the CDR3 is TGTGCCAGCAGCCGGTCTCTAGTGGAGCAGTTCTTC. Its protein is CASSRSLVEQFF.

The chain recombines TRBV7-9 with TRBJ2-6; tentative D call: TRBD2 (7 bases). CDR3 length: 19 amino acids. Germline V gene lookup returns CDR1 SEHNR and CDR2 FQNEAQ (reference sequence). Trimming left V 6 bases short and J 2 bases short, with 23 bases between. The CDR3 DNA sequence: TGTGCCAGCAGTATTTCTTCGGGGGGCGTGGACGCTGGGGCCAACGTCCTGACTTTC. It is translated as CASSISSGGVDAGANVLTF.

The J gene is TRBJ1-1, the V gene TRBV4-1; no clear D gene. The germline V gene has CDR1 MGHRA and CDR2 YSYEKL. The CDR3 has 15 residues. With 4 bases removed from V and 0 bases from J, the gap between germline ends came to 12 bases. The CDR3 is CASSPRENMNTEAFF. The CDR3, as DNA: TGCGCCAGCAGCCCTAGGGAGAACATGAACACTGAAGCTTTCTTT.

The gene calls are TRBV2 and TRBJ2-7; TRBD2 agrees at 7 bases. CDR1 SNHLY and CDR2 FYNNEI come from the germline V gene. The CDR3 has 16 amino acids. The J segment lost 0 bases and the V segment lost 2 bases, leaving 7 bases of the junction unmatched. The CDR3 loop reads CASSERGRAYSYEQYF. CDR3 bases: TGTGCCAGCAGTGAACGAGGGAGGGCTTACTCCTACGAGCAGTACTTC.

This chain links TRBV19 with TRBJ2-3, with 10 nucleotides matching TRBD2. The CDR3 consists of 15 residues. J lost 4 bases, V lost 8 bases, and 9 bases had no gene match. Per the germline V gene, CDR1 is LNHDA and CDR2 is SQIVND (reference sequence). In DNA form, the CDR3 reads TGTGCCAGTGACTCGGGGACTAGCGTCGCAGATACGCAGTATTTT. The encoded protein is CASDSGTSVADTQYF. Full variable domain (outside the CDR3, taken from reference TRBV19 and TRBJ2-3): DGGITQSPKYLFRKEGQNVTLSCEQNLNHDAMYWYRQDPGQGLRLIYYSQIVNDFQKGDIAEGYSVSREKKESFPLTVTSAQKNPTAFYLCASDSGTSVADTQYFGPGTRLTVL.

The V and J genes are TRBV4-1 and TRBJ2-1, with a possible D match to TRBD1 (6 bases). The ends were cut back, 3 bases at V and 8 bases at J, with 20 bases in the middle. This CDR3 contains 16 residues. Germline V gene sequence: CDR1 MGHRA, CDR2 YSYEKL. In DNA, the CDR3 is TGCGCCAGCAGCCATGCCCCTGGGGGCGCGGCGGATGAGCAGTTCTTC. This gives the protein CASSHAPGGAADEQFF.

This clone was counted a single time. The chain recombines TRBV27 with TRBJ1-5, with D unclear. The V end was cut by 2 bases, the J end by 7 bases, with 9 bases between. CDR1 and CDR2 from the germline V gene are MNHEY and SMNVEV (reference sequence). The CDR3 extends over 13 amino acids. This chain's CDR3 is CASSLGRSQPQHF. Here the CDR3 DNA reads TGTGCCAGCAGTTTAGGGAGGTCACAGCCCCAGCATTTT.

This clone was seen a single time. For the CDR3, the DNA is TGTGCCAGCAATTCGGGACAGGGGTTCAATCAGCCCCAGCATTTT. This sequence encodes CASNSGQGFNQPQHF. The genes are TRBV2 and TRBJ1-5; 10 bases line up with TRBD1. J was trimmed by 3 bases and V by 7 bases; bases with no gene match: 6. The CDR3 has 15 residues. Germline CDR1 SNHLY, CDR2 FYNNEI.

CDR3 in amino acids: CASSSDIISQPQHF. The CDR3 coding sequence is TGTGCCAGCAGTTCCGACATAATTTCACAGCCCCAGCATTTT. The rearrangement links TRBV27 to TRBJ1-5; the D is unclear. Per the germline V gene, CDR1 is MNHEY and CDR2 is SMNVEV (reference sequence). The CDR3 is 14 residues long. Trimming took off 4 bases at V and 7 bases at J, with 14 bases between the two ends.

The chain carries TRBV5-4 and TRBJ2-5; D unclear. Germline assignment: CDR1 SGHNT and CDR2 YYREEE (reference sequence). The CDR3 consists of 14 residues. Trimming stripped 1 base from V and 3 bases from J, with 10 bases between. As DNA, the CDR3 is TGTGCCAGCAGCTTGTTAGGCGGTAAAGAGACCCAGTACTTC. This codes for CASSLLGGKETQYF.

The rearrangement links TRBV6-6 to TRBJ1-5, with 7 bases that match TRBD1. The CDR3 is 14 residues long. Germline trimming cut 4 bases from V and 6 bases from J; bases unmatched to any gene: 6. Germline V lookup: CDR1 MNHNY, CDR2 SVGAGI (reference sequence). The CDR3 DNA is TGTGCCAGCAGTTCCGACAGGGCCGCTCAGCCCCAGCATTTT. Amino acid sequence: CASSSDRAAQPQHF.

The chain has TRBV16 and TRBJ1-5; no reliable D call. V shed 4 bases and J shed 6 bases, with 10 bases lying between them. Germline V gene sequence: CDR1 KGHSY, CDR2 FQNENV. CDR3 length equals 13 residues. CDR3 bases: TGTGCCAGCAGCCGATACAGTGGTCAGCCCCAGCATTTT. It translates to CASSRYSGQPQHF.

CDR3 sequence reads: CASSLWSLENEQFF. DNA of the CDR3: TGCGCCAGCAGCCTGTGGTCGTTGGAGAATGAGCAGTTCTTC. This chain connects TRBV4-1 to TRBJ2-1; no reliable D call. The germline V and J ends were trimmed by 4 bases and 7 bases, with 14 bases remaining between them. CDR1 is MGHRA, CDR2 YSYEKL, per germline. There are 14 residues in the CDR3.

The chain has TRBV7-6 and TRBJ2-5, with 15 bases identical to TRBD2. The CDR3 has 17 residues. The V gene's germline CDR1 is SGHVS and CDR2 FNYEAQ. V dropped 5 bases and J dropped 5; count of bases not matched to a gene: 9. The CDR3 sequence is CASSVSRTSGGAETQYF. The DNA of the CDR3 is TGTGCCAGCAGCGTCTCAAGGACTAGCGGGGGGGCGGAGACCCAGTACTTC.

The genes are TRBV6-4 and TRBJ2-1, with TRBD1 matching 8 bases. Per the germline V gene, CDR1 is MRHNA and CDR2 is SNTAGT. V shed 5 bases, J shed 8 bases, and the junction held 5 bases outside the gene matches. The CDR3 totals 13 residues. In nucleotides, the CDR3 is TGTGCCAGCAGTCAGGGGGCGTGGGATGAGCAGTTCTTC. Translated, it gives CASSQGAWDEQFF.

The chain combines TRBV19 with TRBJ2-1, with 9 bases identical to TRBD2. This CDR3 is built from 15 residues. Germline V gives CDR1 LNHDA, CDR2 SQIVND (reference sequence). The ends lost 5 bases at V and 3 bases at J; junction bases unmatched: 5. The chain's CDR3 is CASSFSGGFYNEQFF. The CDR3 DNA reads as TGTGCCAGTAGTTTCAGCGGGGGGTTCTACAATGAGCAGTTCTTC.

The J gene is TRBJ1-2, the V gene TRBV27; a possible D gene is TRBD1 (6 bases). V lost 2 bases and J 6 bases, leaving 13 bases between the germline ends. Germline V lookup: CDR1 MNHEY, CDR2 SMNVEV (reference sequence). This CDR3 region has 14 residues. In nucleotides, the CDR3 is TGTGCCAGCAGTTTACAGGGGTTGGGGAATGGCTACACCTTC. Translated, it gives CASSLQGLGNGYTF.

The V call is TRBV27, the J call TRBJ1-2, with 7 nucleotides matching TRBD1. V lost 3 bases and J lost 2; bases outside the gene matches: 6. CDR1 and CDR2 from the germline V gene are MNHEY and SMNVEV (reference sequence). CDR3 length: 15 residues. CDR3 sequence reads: CASSFTRQGNYGYTF. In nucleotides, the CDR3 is TGTGCCAGCAGTTTCACTAGACAGGGCAACTATGGCTACACCTTC.